Listed below are T cell receptor beta chains from one sample, sequenced in a study of cytomegalovirus exposure and HLA in healthy donors. Clones were sequenced by immunoSEQ multiplex PCR, and TCRdb holds only the in-frame ones, with some missing. The repertoire consists of about 250,000 clones, with 80% to 95% occurring once and the leading ten covering roughly 1.6%. The specimen was PBMCs. These receptors came from a girl aged 2 to 9 in good health and CMV-seronegative. CDR3s include the opening cysteine and the closing phenylalanine or tryptophan. The D gene is left open where the match is weak. Rows give clone size only sometimes, using once, few, many, or a class for an expanded clone.

D,size,J,V,CDR3,DNA
.,.,TRBJ2-1,TRBV7-2,CASSSTGLREQFF,TGTGCCAGCAGCTCAACAGGGTTGAGGGAGCAGTTCTTC
TRBD2,.,TRBJ2-5,TRBV9,CASSGLAGDLQETQYF,TGTGCCAGCAGCGGTTTAGCGGGGGACCTTCAAGAGACCCAGTACTTC
TRBD1,.,TRBJ1-2,TRBV7-9,CASSLDRGWAILHGYTF,TGTGCCAGCAGCCTGGACAGGGGTTGGGCTATCCTTCATGGCTACACCTTC
TRBD2,.,TRBJ2-1,TRBV30,CAWSHGTSGRGNEQFF,TGTGCCTGGAGTCACGGGACTAGCGGGAGAGGGAATGAGCAGTTCTTC
.,.,TRBJ1-2,TRBV10-2,CASSEITGKGYTF,TGCGCCAGCAGTGAGATTACAGGGAAGGGCTACACCTTC
TRBD1,few,TRBJ1-2,TRBV5-5,CASSKTGLLNLGYTF,TGTGCCAGCAGCAAGACAGGGCTGCTCAACCTTGGCTACACCTTC
.,.,TRBJ1-1,TRBV2,CASRSLRFNTEAFF,TGTGCCAGCAGGAGTTTGCGGTTTAACACTGAAGCTTTCTTT
.,.,TRBJ1-6,TRBV9,CASSPSGGLNSPLHF,TGTGCCAGCAGCCCCAGTGGCGGCCTAAATTCACCCCTCCACTTT
.,.,TRBJ2-5,TRBV11-2,CASKRWSDESLETQYF,TGTGCCAGTAAGCGTTGGAGCGATGAATCCCTAGAGACCCAGTACTTC
.,.,TRBJ1-3,TRBV7-8,CASSLRSGNTIYF,TGTGCCAGCAGCTTGAGGTCTGGAAACACCATATATTTT
TRBD2,.,TRBJ2-1,TRBV9,CASSVPAGGSGEQFF,TGTGCCAGCAGCGTCCCAGCGGGAGGGTCAGGTGAGCAGTTCTTC
.,.,TRBJ2-3,TRBV6-1,CASRGGGMRTDTQYF,TGTGCCAGCAGGGGAGGAGGAATGCGGACAGATACGCAGTATTTT
TRBD1,.,TRBJ1-2,TRBV27,CASRTDRGNGYTF,TGTGCCAGCAGAACAGACAGGGGTAATGGCTACACCTTC
TRBD2,.,TRBJ2-1,TRBV5-1,CASSSTGTSGSREQFF,TGCGCCAGCAGCTCGACCGGGACTAGCGGGAGTAGGGAGCAGTTCTTC
TRBD1,.,TRBJ2-7,TRBV7-9,CASQPGQGVRSYEQYF,TGTGCCAGCCAACCAGGACAGGGTGTAAGGTCCTACGAGCAGTACTTC
.,.,TRBJ1-5,TRBV5-1,CASSLGGDQPQHF,TGCGCCAGCAGCTTGGGGGGGGATCAGCCCCAGCATTTT
TRBD2,.,TRBJ2-7,TRBV7-9,CASSRGGLGSGVDEQYF,TGTGCCAGCAGCCGCGGGGGGCTGGGCTCCGGGGTCGACGAGCAGTACTTC
TRBD2,.,TRBJ2-3,TRBV7-6,CASSLTSGSADTQYF,TGTGCCAGCAGCTTGACTAGCGGGAGTGCAGATACGCAGTATTTT
.,.,TRBJ2-6,TRBV7-2,CASSPTGANVLTF,TGTGCCAGCAGCCCAACTGGGGCCAACGTCCTGACTTTC
TRBD1,.,TRBJ2-5,TRBV10-1,CASSGGQGDQETQYF,TGCGCCAGCAGCGGGGGACAGGGTGACCAAGAGACCCAGTACTTC
TRBD2,.,TRBJ2-7,TRBV7-2,CASSLVSGGLEQYF,TGTGCCAGCAGCTTAGTTAGCGGGGGCCTCGAGCAGTACTTC
.,.,TRBJ1-1,TRBV14,CASSQVKTENTEAFF,TGTGCCAGCAGCCAAGTTAAGACAGAGAACACTGAAGCTTTCTTT
.,.,TRBJ1-5,TRBV10-2,CASSTYSNQPQHF,TGCGCCAGCAGCACTTATAGCAATCAGCCCCAGCATTTT
.,.,TRBJ1-1,TRBV5-5,CASSRGTLNTEAFF,TGTGCCAGCAGCCGGGGGACCCTGAACACTGAAGCTTTCTTT
.,once,TRBJ2-5,TRBV7-9,CSSSLPGLREETQYF,TGTTCCAGCAGCTTACCAGGGCTAAGGGAAGAGACCCAGTACTTC
.,once,TRBJ2-7,TRBV2,CASRTGFYEQYF,TGTGCCAGCAGGACAGGCTTCTACGAGCAGTACTTC
.,.,TRBJ1-5,TRBV9,CASSEDSGNQPQHF,TGTGCCAGCAGCGAGGACAGTGGCAATCAGCCCCAGCATTTT
TRBD2,.,TRBJ2-5,TRBV5-6,CASSPLGLAGQETQYF,TGTGCCAGCAGCCCCCTGGGGCTAGCGGGGCAAGAGACCCAGTACTTC
.,.,TRBJ2-6,TRBV10-1,CASSEGSGANVLTF,TGCGCCAGCAGTGAGGGCTCGGGGGCCAACGTCCTGACTTTC